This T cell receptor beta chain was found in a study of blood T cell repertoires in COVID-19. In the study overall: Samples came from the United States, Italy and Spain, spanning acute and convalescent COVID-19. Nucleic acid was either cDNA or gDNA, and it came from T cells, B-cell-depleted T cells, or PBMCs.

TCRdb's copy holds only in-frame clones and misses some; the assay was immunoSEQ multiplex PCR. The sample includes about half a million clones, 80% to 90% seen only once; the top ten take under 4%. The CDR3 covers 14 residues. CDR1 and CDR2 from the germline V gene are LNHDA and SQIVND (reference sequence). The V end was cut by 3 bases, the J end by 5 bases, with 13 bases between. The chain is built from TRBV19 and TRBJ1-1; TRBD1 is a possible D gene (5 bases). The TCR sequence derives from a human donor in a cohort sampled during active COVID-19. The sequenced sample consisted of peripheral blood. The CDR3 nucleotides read TGTGCCAGTAGTATGCGGGACTCGGTAACTGAAGCTTTCTTT. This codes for CASSMRDSVTEAFF.